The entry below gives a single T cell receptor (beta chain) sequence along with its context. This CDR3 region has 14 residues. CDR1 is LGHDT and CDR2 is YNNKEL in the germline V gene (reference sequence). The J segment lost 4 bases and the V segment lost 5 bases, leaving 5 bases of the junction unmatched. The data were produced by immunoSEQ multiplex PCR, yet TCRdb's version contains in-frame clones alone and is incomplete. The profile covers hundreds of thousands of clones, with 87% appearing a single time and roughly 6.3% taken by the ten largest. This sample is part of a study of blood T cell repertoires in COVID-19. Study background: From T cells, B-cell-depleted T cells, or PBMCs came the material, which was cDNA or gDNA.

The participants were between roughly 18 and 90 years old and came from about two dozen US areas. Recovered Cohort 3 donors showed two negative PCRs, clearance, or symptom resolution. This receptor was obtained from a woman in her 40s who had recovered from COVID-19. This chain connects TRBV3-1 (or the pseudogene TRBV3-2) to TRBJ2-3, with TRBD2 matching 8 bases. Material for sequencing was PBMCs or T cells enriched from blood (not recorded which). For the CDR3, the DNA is TGTGCCAGCAGCTTCGGACTAGCAGCAGATACGCAGTATTTT. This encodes CASSFGLAADTQYF.